The entry below gives a single T cell receptor beta chain sequence along with its context. The antigen remains undetermined. This sample was included in a study of blood T cells in healthy people across ages. Study-level points and caveats: While age rose, TCR beta diversity per million T cells dropped in a roughly linear way. Higher naive T cell percentage went strongly together with higher TCR beta diversity.

Through a sample-barcoded 5' primer and a J-beta primer mix, a second PCR was run for roughly 6 to 11 cycles. Sequencing recovered at least 2.5 million CDR3-containing paired-end reads from each sample. TCRdb recomputed calls from the 5' RACE reads with MiXCR, one row per CDR3 protein. The sample records roughly 730,000 distinct CDR3 sequences, 56% being singletons. The sample was blood. This sequence originates from a man between 40 and 49 years old in good health.

The CDR3 loop reads CSVWTPTNTYEQYF. DNA for the CDR3: TGCAGTGTGTGGACCCCCACCAACACCTACGAGCAGTACTTC. This chain joins TRBV20-1 and TRBJ2-7; the D is unclear. The length of the CDR3 is 14 residues. The germline V gene has CDR1 DFQATT and CDR2 SNEGSKA (reference sequence). The V end lost 7 bases, the J end lost 2 bases, and 18 bases lay between the germline ends.